This is a list of T cell receptor beta chains from one sample in a study of beta chain features in type 1 diabetes. Here immunoSEQ multiplex PCR was the method, and the copy in TCRdb shows in-frame clones only, minus some. The sample has 100,000 to 150,000 clones, 17% seen once. The sequenced material came from central memory CD4+ T cells from blood. The receptors here all came from a man aged 18 to 29 with type 1 diabetes. Each CDR3 is given with its conserved first and last residue. D genes are given only for firm matches. Part of the rows lack a size; the others show once, few, many or a class for expanded clones.

clone size	D gene	V gene	J gene	CDR3 protein	CDR3 DNA
few	.	TRBV1	TRBJ2-1	CTSSQGTSGSPVQGEQFF	TGCACCAGCAGCCAAGGGACTAGCGGGAGCCCTGTACAGGGTGAGCAGTTCTTC
.	TRBD1	TRBV29-1	TRBJ1-2	CSVDGTGYNGYTF	TGCAGCGTTGATGGGACAGGGTATAACGGCTACACCTTC
few	.	TRBV4-1	TRBJ1-3	CASSQDGLGNTIYF	TGCGCCAGCAGCCAAGATGGGCTGGGAAACACCATATATTTT
many	.	TRBV4-3	TRBJ1-2	CASSQVGEGIYGYTF	TGCGCCAGCAGCCAAGTGGGAGAAGGGATATATGGCTACACCTTC
many	.	TRBV30	TRBJ1-1	CAWSVQGAPRAFF	TGTGCCTGGAGTGTACAGGGCGCCCCGAGAGCTTTCTTT
many	.	TRBV25-1	TRBJ2-7	CASSGYYEQYF	TGTGCCAGCAGTGGATACTACGAGCAGTACTTC
.	.	TRBV2	TRBJ1-2	CASSEAVGVGYTF	TGTGCCAGCAGTGAAGCAGTGGGGGTTGGCTACACCTTC
few	TRBD1	TRBV6-1	TRBJ2-1	CASREPRTGGSDEQFF	TGTGCCAGCAGAGAACCAAGGACAGGGGGCTCGGATGAGCAGTTCTTC
.	.	TRBV4-3	TRBJ2-3	CASSQGPRDTQYF	TGCGCCAGCAGCCAAGGCCCGAGGGATACGCAGTATTTT
.	TRBD2	TRBV19	TRBJ2-1	CASKDPTSGRWNEQFF	TGTGCCAGTAAGGATCCGACTAGCGGGAGATGGAATGAGCAGTTCTTC
.	.	TRBV2	TRBJ2-5	CASRRVSGQETQYF	TGTGCCAGCAGAAGAGTAAGCGGACAAGAGACCCAGTACTTC
few	TRBD2	TRBV7-2	TRBJ2-3	CASSLGLAGPTDTQYF	TGTGCCAGCAGCTTAGGGCTAGCGGGTCCCACAGATACGCAGTATTTT
.	.	TRBV30	TRBJ1-2	CAWSVHRQDGGSGYTF	TGTGCCTGGAGTGTACATCGACAGGATGGTGGGAGTGGCTACACCTTC
few	.	TRBV11-2	TRBJ2-1	CASSLGLVLYNEQFF	TGTGCCAGCAGCTTAGGACTAGTTCTTTACAATGAGCAGTTCTTC
.	TRBD2	TRBV7-2	TRBJ2-3	CASGTSGSTDTQYF	TGTGCCAGCGGGACTAGCGGGAGTACAGATACGCAGTATTTT
few	.	TRBV5-4	TRBJ2-6	CASSSAGTGANVLTF	TGTGCCAGCAGCTCCGCAGGGACTGGGGCCAACGTCCTGACTTTC
few	.	TRBV30	TRBJ1-5	CAWSVLEGQPQHF	TGTGCCTGGAGTGTACTGGAGGGTCAGCCCCAGCATTTT
few	TRBD1	TRBV5-1	TRBJ2-2	CASSRELDRTTGELFF	TGCGCCAGCAGCAGGGAACTGGACAGGACAACCGGGGAGCTGTTTTTT
few	.	TRBV28	TRBJ1-1	CASSPTTEMNTEAFF	TGTGCCAGCAGTCCAACGACCGAGATGAACACTGAAGCTTTCTTT
.	.	TRBV7-2	TRBJ1-6	CASSGGAIGSPLHF	TGTGCCAGCAGCGGGGGGGCGATTGGTTCACCCCTCCACTTT
few	.	TRBV7-6	TRBJ1-5	CASSSRAGYQPQHF	TGTGCCAGCAGCTCCAGGGCGGGGTATCAGCCCCAGCATTTT
few	.	TRBV29-1	TRBJ2-7	CSVEWSLLGEQYF	TGCAGCGTTGAATGGAGCCTTCTTGGCGAGCAGTACTTC
few	TRBD2	TRBV12-5	TRBJ2-3	CASGFSREGTDTQYF	TGTGCTAGTGGTTTTAGCAGGGAGGGAACAGATACGCAGTATTTT
.	.	TRBV2	TRBJ1-2	CASLENRSNYGYTF	TGTGCCAGCCTAGAGAACAGATCTAACTATGGCTACACCTTC
.	TRBD2	TRBV5-1	TRBJ2-7	CASSGALAGAPDEQYF	TGCGCCAGCAGCGGCGCACTAGCGGGAGCCCCCGACGAGCAGTACTTC
few	.	TRBV5-1	TRBJ1-1	CASSQLGSVSGTEAFF	TGCGCCAGCAGCCAGCTTGGTAGCGTCAGCGGCACTGAAGCTTTCTTT
.	TRBD1	TRBV7-8	TRBJ1-2	CASSLAAGQNYGYTF	TGTGCCAGCAGCTTAGCGGCGGGACAGAACTATGGCTACACCTTC
.	TRBD2	TRBV29-1	TRBJ2-3	CSVVRQKVAGVGGRTDTQYF	TGCAGCGTTGTGCGCCAGAAGGTAGCGGGAGTCGGGGGCCGCACAGATACGCAGTATTTT
few	TRBD2	TRBV18	TRBJ2-1	CASSSLAGASYNEQFF	TGTGCCAGCTCATCATTAGCGGGCGCCAGCTACAATGAGCAGTTCTTC
.	.	TRBV7-2	TRBJ1-2	CASSPDAGYGYTF	TGTGCCAGCAGCCCGGACGCGGGCTATGGCTACACCTTC
.	.	TRBV4-1	TRBJ2-3	CASSQGPSEDTQYF	TGCGCCAGCAGCCAAGGACCTAGCGAGGATACGCAGTATTTT
.	.	TRBV15	TRBJ1-3	CATSKRREGGNTIYF	TGTGCCACCAGCAAGAGGAGGGAGGGAGGAAACACCATATATTTT
.	.	TRBV29-1	TRBJ2-1	CSVGVGPSSYNEQFF	TGCAGCGTGGGGGTCGGACCCAGCTCCTACAATGAGCAGTTCTTC
.	.	TRBV4-2	TRBJ2-4	CASSPGRRSVSKNIQYF	TGTGCCAGCAGCCCGGGACGTCGGTCGGTCTCCAAAAACATTCAGTACTTC
few	.	TRBV2	TRBJ2-5	CASIRRQGGTQYF	TGTGCCAGCATTCGGCGGCAGGGTGGGACCCAGTACTTC
.	.	TRBV5-1	TRBJ1-5	CASSLGPGEPQHF	TGCGCCAGCAGCCTGGGACCTGGGGAGCCCCAGCATTTT
many	.	TRBV4-3	TRBJ1-2	CASSQKQYTYGYTF	TGCGCCAGCAGCCAGAAGCAATACACCTATGGCTACACCTTC
.	.	TRBV11-3	TRBJ2-1	CASSLSGLYNEQFF	TGTGCCAGCAGCTTGAGCGGGCTTTACAATGAGCAGTTCTTC
.	.	TRBV7-9	TRBJ2-3	CASSLGVRADTQYF	TGTGCCAGCAGCTTAGGCGTTCGCGCAGATACGCAGTATTTT
.	TRBD1	TRBV19	TRBJ2-7	CASRPGTGGYEQYF	TGTGCCAGTAGGCCCGGGACAGGGGGCTACGAGCAGTACTTC
few	TRBD1	TRBV7-2	TRBJ2-7	CASSSRTGRYEQYF	TGTGCCAGCAGCTCGAGGACAGGCCGCTACGAGCAGTACTTC
.	TRBD2	TRBV4-3	TRBJ2-3	CASSQDREGADTQYF	TGCGCCAGCAGCCAAGATCGGGAGGGGGCAGATACGCAGTATTTT
few	.	TRBV5-6	TRBJ2-3	CASSLRGVTDTQYF	TGTGCCAGCAGCTTGCGAGGAGTCACAGATACGCAGTATTTT
few	.	TRBV28	TRBJ1-1	CASSLWGLTNTEAFF	TGTGCCAGCAGTCTCTGGGGGCTGACCAACACTGAAGCTTTCTTT
few	TRBD2	TRBV7-2	TRBJ2-7	CASSQGLAGTYEQYF	TGTGCCAGCAGTCAGGGACTAGCGGGAACCTACGAGCAGTACTTC
.	TRBD1	TRBV9	TRBJ1-6	CASSAARGNSPLHF	TGTGCCAGCAGCGCAGCCAGGGGGAATTCACCCCTCCACTTT
.	.	TRBV5-1	TRBJ1-2	CASSEIPGTEDGYTF	TGCGCCAGCAGCGAAATTCCCGGGACGGAGGACGGCTACACCTTC
few	.	TRBV5-1	TRBJ2-7	CASSLGSFSSYEQYF	TGCGCCAGCAGCTTGGGATCTTTCAGCTCCTACGAGCAGTACTTC
many	TRBD1	TRBV28	TRBJ1-2	CASMGQVHYYGYTF	TGTGCCAGCATGGGACAGGTACACTATTATGGCTACACCTTC
few	.	TRBV18	TRBJ1-1	CASSPPSANTEAFF	TGTGCCAGCTCACCTCCCAGCGCGAACACTGAAGCTTTCTTT
.	.	TRBV7-2	TRBJ2-3	CASRPPSGQIGRNTQYF	TGTGCCAGCAGGCCCCCAAGTGGGCAGATTGGGCGCAATACGCAGTATTTT
.	.	TRBV4-1	TRBJ1-6	CASSLTFGAVNSPLHF	TGCGCCAGCAGCCTCACCTTCGGGGCGGTTAATTCACCCCTCCACTTT
.	.	TRBV15	TRBJ1-4	CATSINEKLFF	TGTGCCACCAGCATCAATGAAAAACTGTTTTTT
many	TRBD1	TRBV18	TRBJ2-5	CASSPDVTGLQETQYF	TGTGCCAGCTCACCGGACGTGACAGGGCTCCAAGAGACCCAGTACTTC
many	.	TRBV6-6	TRBJ1-2	CASRPDNYGYTF	TGTGCCAGCAGACCGGATAACTATGGCTACACCTTC
few	.	TRBV7-2	TRBJ1-5	CASSPEGNQPQHF	TGTGCCAGCAGCCCCGAGGGCAATCAGCCCCAGCATTTT